The text below deals with one T cell receptor (beta chain). This sample was included in a study of T cell responses to AZD1222 COVID-19 vaccine. Germline V CDR1 and CDR2: SGHDT, YYEEEE. Trimming cost V 0 bases and J 9 bases, with 13 bases left between them. CDR3 length equals 14 residues. The assay was immunoSEQ multiplex PCR, and TCRdb's table has in-frame clones only and misses some. The sample yields 95,000 to 110,000 clones, approximately 90% seen once. The genes are TRBV5-6 and TRBJ2-1; D tentatively reads TRBD1 or TRBD2 (5 bases each). The sample was peripheral blood, taken 28 days after the second AZD1222 dose. This receptor was obtained from an adult who received the AZD1222 COVID-19 vaccine. In nucleotides, the CDR3 is TGTGCCAGCAGCTTGGAGGCAGGGAGTGGTGAGCAGTTCTTC. Amino acids: CASSLEAGSGEQFF.